This T cell receptor beta chain was recovered during a study of T cells after yellow fever vaccination. Findings of the study overall: Although most clonotypes did not, a small share appeared in both CD4 and CD8 compartments. Secondary responses were weaker yet peaked faster, day 5 versus 15.

This clonotype was seen a handful of times. Its cognate antigen is unknown. Template-switching 5'RACE yielded the TCR cDNA; a universal primer site and UMIs were added in the process. TCRdb redid the calling of the 5' RACE reads with MiXCR, one entry per CDR3 protein. The data contain over 70,000 distinct CDR3 sequences, over 7.5% of them seen just once; the ten biggest clones take up 41%. Germline-derived CDR1 and CDR2 are SGHTA and FQGNSA. The CDR3 extends over 15 amino acids. V dropped 0 bases and J dropped 5 bases, with 14 bases sitting between them. The V and J genes are TRBV7-2 and TRBJ2-7, with D perhaps given as TRBD1 or TRBD2 (5 bases each). The sample was CD8+ T cells sorted from PBMCs, taken on the day of the yellow fever booster vaccination. This sequence was found in a man younger than 40 who received the YFV17D yellow fever vaccine. The DNA for the CDR3 is TGTGCCAGCAGCTTAGCGGGGGACCTGGTAAACGAGCAGTACTTC. As protein: CASSLAGDLVNEQYF.